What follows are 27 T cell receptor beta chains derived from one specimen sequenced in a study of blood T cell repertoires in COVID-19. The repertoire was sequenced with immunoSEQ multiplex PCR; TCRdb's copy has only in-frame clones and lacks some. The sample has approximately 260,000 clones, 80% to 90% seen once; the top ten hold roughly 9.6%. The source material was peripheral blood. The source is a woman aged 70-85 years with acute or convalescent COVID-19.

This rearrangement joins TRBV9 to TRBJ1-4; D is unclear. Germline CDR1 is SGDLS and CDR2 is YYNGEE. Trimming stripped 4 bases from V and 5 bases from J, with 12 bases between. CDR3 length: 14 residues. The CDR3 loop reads CASSPSDRNEKLFF. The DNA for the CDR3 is TGTGCCAGCAGCCCCAGTGATCGCAATGAAAAACTGTTTTTT.

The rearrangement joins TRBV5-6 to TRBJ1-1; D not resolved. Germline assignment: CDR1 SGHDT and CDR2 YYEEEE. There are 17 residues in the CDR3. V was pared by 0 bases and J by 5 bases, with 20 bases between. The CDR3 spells CASSLGRGTERGTEAFF. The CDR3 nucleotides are TGTGCCAGCAGCTTGGGGAGAGGCACAGAACGGGGTACTGAAGCTTTCTTT.

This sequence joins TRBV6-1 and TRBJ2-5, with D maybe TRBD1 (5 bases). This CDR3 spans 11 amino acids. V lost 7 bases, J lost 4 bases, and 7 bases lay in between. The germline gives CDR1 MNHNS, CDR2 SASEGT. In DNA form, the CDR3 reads TGTGCCAGCACAAGGGGAGAGACCCAGTACTTC. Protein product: CASTRGETQYF.

The CDR3 region is CASSGVQGSYNEQFF. Written as DNA, the CDR3 is TGTGCCAGCAGCGGGGTACAGGGCTCCTACAATGAGCAGTTCTTC. The rearrangement joins TRBV5-4 to TRBJ2-1; D might be TRBD1 (6 bases). The germline gives CDR1 SGHNT, CDR2 YYREEE (reference sequence). V was cut by 4 bases and J by 0 bases, with 11 bases left in between. This CDR3 is 15 amino acids long.

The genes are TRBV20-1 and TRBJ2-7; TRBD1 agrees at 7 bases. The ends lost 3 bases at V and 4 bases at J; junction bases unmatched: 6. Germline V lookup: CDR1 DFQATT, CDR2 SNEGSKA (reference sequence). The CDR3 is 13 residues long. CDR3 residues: CSASGGQRYEQYF. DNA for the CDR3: TGCAGTGCTAGTGGGGGACAGAGGTACGAGCAGTACTTC.

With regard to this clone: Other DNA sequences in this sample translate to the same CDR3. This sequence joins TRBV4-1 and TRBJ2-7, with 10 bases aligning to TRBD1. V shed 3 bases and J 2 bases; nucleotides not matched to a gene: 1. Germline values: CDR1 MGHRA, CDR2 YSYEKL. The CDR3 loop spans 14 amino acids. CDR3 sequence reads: CASSHGQGAYEQYF. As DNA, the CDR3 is TGCGCCAGCAGCCACGGACAGGGGGCCTACGAGCAGTACTTC.

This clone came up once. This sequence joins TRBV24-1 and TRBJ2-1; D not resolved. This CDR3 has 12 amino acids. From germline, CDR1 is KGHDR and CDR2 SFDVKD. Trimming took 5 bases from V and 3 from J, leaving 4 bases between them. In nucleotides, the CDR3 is TGTGCCACCAGTGCAGACTACAATGAGCAGTTCTTC. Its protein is CATSADYNEQFF.

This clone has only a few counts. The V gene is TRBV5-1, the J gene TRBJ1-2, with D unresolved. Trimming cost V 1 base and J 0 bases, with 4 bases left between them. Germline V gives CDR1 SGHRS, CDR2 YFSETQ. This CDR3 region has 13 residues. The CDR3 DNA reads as TGCGCCAGCAGCTTGACAGCTAACTATGGCTACACCTTC. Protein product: CASSLTANYGYTF.

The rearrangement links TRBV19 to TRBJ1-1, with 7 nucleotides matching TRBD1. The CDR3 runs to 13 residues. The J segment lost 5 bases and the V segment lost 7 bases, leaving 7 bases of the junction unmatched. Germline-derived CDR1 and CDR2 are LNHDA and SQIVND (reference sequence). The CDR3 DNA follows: TGTGCCAGTATGATAGGGGGCGGAACTGAAGCTTTCTTT. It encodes CASMIGGGTEAFF.

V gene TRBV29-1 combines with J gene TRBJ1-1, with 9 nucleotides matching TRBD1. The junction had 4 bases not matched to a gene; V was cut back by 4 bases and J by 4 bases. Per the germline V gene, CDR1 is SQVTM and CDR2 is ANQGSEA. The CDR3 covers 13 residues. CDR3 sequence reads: CSVALGQGTEAFF. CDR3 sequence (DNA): TGCAGCGTTGCCTTGGGACAGGGCACTGAAGCTTTCTTT. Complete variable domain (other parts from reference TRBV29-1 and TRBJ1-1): SAVISQKPSRDICQRGTSLTIQCQVDSQVTMMFWYRQQPGQSLTLIATANQGSEATYESGFVIDKFPISRPNLTFSTLTVSNMSPEDSSIYLCSVALGQGTEAFFGQGTRLTVV.

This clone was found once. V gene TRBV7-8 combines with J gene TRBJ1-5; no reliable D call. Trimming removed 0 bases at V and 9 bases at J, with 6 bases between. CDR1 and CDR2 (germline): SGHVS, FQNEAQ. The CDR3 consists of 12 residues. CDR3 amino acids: CASSLAEGPQHF. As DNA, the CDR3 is TGTGCCAGCAGCTTAGCGGAGGGGCCCCAGCATTTT.

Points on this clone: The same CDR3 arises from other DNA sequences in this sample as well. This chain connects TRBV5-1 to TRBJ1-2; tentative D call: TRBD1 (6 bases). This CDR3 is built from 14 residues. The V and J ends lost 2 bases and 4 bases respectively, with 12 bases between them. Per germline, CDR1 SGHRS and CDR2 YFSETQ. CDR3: CASSFGGLGYGYTF. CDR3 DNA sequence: TGCGCCAGCAGCTTCGGGGGGCTTGGCTATGGCTACACCTTC. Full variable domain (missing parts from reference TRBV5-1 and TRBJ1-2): KAGVTQTPRYLIKTRGQQVTLSCSPISGHRSVSWYQQTPGQGLQFLFEYFSETQRNKGNFPGRFSGRQFSNSRSEMNVSTLELGDSALYLCASSFGGLGYGYTFGSGTRLTVV.

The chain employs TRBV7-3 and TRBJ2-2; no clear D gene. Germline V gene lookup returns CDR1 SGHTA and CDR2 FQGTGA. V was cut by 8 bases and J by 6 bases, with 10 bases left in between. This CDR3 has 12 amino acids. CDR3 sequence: CASGEVAGELFF. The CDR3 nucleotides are TGTGCCAGCGGAGAGGTCGCCGGGGAGCTGTTTTTT.

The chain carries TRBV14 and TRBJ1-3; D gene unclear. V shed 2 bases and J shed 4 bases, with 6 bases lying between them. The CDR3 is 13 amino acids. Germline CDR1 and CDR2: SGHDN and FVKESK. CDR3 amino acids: CASSQQRGNTIYF. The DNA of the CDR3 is TGTGCCAGCAGCCAACAACGGGGAAACACCATATATTTT.

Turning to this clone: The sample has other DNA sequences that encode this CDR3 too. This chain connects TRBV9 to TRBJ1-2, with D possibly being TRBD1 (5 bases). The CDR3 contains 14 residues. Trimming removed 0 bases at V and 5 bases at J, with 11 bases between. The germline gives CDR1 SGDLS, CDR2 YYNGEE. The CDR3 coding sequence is TGTGCCAGCAGCGTAGGGCAGGGCTCTTATGGCTACACCTTC. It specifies CASSVGQGSYGYTF.

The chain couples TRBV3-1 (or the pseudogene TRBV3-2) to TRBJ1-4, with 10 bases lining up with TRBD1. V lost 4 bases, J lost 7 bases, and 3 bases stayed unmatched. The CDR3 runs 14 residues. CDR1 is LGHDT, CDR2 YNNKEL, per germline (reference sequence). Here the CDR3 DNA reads TGTGCCAGCAGCCTACGACAGGGGGCTGAAAAACTGTTTTTT. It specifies CASSLRQGAEKLFF.

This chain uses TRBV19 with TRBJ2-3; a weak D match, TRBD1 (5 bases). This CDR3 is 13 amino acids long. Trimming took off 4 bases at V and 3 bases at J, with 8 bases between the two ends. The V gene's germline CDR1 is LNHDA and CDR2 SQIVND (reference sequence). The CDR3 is CASSNQGTDTQYF. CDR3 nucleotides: TGTGCCAGTAGTAACCAGGGAACAGATACGCAGTATTTT.

This CDR3 is CASSPWTGGADTQYF. The CDR3 DNA reads TGCGCCAGCAGCCCCTGGACAGGGGGCGCAGATACGCAGTATTTT. V is TRBV5-1 and J is TRBJ2-3; 11 bases agree with TRBD1. V lost 4 bases to trimming and J lost 4 bases; unmatched junction nucleotides: 5. Germline lookup yields CDR1 SGHRS and CDR2 YFSETQ. The CDR3 has 15 residues.

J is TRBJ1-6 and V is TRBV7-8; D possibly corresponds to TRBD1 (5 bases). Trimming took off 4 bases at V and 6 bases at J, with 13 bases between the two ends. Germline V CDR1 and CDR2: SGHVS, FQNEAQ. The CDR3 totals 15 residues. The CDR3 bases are TGTGCCAGCAGCTCCCGGGGGGGGGTTAATTCACCCCTCCACTTT. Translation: CASSSRGGVNSPLHF.

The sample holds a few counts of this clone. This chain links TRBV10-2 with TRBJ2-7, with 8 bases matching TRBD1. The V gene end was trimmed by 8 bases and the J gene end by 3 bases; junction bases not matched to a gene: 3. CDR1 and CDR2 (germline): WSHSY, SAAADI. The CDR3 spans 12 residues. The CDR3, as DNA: TGCGCCAGCGGACAGGGAGTCTACGAGCAGTACTTC. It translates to CASGQGVYEQYF.

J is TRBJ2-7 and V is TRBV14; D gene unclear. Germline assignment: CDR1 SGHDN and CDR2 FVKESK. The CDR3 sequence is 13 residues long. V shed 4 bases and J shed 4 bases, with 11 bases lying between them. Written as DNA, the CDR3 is TGTGCCAGCAGCCTGGTCATCACATACGAGCAGTACTTC. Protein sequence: CASSLVITYEQYF.

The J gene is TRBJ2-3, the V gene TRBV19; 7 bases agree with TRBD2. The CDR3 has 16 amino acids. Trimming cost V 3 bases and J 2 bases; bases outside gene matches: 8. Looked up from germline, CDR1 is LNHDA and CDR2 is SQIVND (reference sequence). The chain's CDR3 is CASSIEGLAATDTQYF. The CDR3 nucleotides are TGTGCCAGTAGTATTGAGGGTCTAGCGGCCACAGATACGCAGTATTTT.

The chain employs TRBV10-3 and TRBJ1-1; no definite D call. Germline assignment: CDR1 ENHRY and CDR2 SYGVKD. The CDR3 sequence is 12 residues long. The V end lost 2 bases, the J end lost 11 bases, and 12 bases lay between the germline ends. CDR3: CAISEGPREAFF. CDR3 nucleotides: TGTGCCATCAGTGAGGGGCCTAGGGAGGCTTTCTTT.

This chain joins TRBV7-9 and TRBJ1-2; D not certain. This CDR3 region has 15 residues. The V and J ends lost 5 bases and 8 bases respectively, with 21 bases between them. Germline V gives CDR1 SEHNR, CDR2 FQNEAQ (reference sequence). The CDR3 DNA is TGTGCCAGCAGCCGGATGATGGACTGGCGCTTGGGCTACACCTTC. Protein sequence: CASSRMMDWRLGYTF. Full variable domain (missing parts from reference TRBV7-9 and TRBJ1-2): DTGVSQNPRHKITKRGQNVTFRCDPISEHNRLYWYRQTLGQGPEFLTYFQNEAQLEKSRLLSDRFSAERPKGSFSTLEIQRTEQGDSAMYLCASSRMMDWRLGYTFGSGTRLTVV.

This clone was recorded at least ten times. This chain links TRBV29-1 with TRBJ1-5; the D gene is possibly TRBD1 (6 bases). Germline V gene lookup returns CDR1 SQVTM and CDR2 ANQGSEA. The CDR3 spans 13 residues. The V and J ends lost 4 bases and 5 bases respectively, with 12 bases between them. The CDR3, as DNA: TGCAGCGTTGGGGGGCGCGGCGATCAGCCCCAGCATTTT. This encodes CSVGGRGDQPQHF.

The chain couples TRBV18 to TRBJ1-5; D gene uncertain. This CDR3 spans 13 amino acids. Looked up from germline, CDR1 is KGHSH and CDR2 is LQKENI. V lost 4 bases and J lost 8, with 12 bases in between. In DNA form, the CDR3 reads TGTGCCAGCTCACGAGGCTGGGAGGAGCCCCAGCATTTT. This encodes CASSRGWEEPQHF. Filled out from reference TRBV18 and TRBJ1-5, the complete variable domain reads NAGVMQNPRHLVRRRGQEARLRCSPMKGHSHVYWYRQLPEEGLKFMVYLQKENIIDESGMPKERFSAEFPKEGPSILRIQQVVRGDSAAYFCASSRGWEEPQHFGDGTRLSIL.

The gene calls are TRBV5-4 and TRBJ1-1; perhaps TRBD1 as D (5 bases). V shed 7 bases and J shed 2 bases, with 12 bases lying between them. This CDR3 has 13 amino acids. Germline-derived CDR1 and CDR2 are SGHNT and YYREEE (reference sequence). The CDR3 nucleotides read TGTGCCAGCTCCGGGCAGGGAAACACTGAAGCTTTCTTT. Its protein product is CASSGQGNTEAFF.